These T cell receptor beta chains were read from a single sample in a study of T cell responses to AZD1222 COVID-19 vaccine. The method was immunoSEQ multiplex PCR; TCRdb's version includes in-frame clones alone and lacks a portion of them. Of approximately 110,000 clones in the sample, 88% were seen once. The sequencing here drew on peripheral blood, taken on day 0 of AZD1222 vaccination. These receptors came from an adult in good health. Each CDR3 is given with its conserved first and last residue. Each record gives: clone size, J gene, D gene, V gene, CDR3 protein, CDR3 DNA. A D gene is named only where the DNA matches it firmly. Only part of the rows carry a size: once, few, many, or a class if the clone is expanded.

size: .
J: TRBJ1-1
D: TRBD1
V: TRBV30
CDR3: CAWTGGSLATEAFF
DNA: TGTGCCTGGACAGGGGGGAGCTTGGCCACTGAAGCTTTCTTT

size: once
J: TRBJ1-5
D: TRBD1
V: TRBV6-5
CDR3: CASSYDREGNQPQHF
DNA: TGTGCCAGCAGTTACGACAGGGAGGGCAATCAGCCCCAGCATTTT

size: .
J: TRBJ2-1
D: .
V: TRBV6-1
CDR3: CASSEAGGVSEQFF
DNA: TGTGCCAGCAGTGAAGCAGGTGGGGTATCTGAGCAGTTCTTC

size: .
J: TRBJ2-2
D: .
V: TRBV7-2
CDR3: CASTRGRVTGELFF
DNA: TGTGCCAGCACGAGAGGGCGGGTCACCGGGGAGCTGTTTTTT

size: .
J: TRBJ2-2
D: .
V: TRBV2
CDR3: CASSATPQGELFF
DNA: TGTGCCAGCAGTGCCACACCCCAGGGGGAGCTGTTTTTT

size: .
J: TRBJ2-3
D: TRBD2
V: TRBV4-2
CDR3: CASSRTSGSADTQYF
DNA: TGTGCCAGCAGCCGGACTAGCGGGAGCGCAGATACGCAGTATTTT

size: .
J: TRBJ2-3
D: TRBD2
V: TRBV7-8
CDR3: CASSSIAGVDTQYF
DNA: TGTGCCAGCAGCTCCATAGCGGGAGTAGATACGCAGTATTTT

size: .
J: TRBJ1-4
D: .
V: TRBV5-1
CDR3: CASSLVGAANEKLFF
DNA: TGCGCCAGCAGCTTGGTTGGGGCCGCTAATGAAAAACTGTTTTTT

size: .
J: TRBJ2-5
D: .
V: TRBV7-2
CDR3: CASSLERQETQYF
DNA: TGTGCCAGCAGCCTGGAACGTCAAGAGACCCAGTACTTC

size: .
J: TRBJ2-1
D: TRBD2
V: TRBV6-4
CDR3: CASSASGRSLFF
DNA: TGTGCCAGCAGTGCTAGCGGTCGGAGTCTGTTCTTC

size: .
J: TRBJ2-7
D: .
V: TRBV6-5
CDR3: CASSLAGSGYEQYF
DNA: TGTGCCAGCAGTCTAGCCGGGAGCGGCTACGAGCAGTACTTC

size: .
J: TRBJ1-3
D: .
V: TRBV4-1
CDR3: CASSQDSPGNTIYF
DNA: TGCGCCAGCAGCCAAGACAGCCCTGGAAACACCATATATTTT

size: once
J: TRBJ2-7
D: TRBD2
V: TRBV6-2/TRBV6-3
CDR3: CASSKGGTSGSYEQYF
DNA: TGTGCCAGCAGCAAGGGAGGGACTAGCGGGAGTTACGAGCAGTACTTC

size: .
J: TRBJ2-7
D: TRBD2
V: TRBV5-1
CDR3: CASSLVAGGAYEQYF
DNA: TGCGCCAGCAGCTTGGTAGCGGGAGGCGCCTACGAGCAGTACTTC

size: .
J: TRBJ2-3
D: TRBD2
V: TRBV9
CDR3: CASSVLAGGSTDTQYF
DNA: TGTGCCAGCAGCGTCTTAGCGGGAGGATCCACAGATACGCAGTATTTT

size: .
J: TRBJ2-1
D: TRBD2
V: TRBV7-8
CDR3: CASSPRSGLAYNEQFF
DNA: TGTGCCAGCAGCCCCCGGTCGGGACTAGCCTACAATGAGCAGTTCTTC

size: .
J: TRBJ2-5
D: TRBD2
V: TRBV28
CDR3: CAGGGQETQYF
DNA: TGTGCCGGGGGGGGGCAAGAGACCCAGTACTTC

size: .
J: TRBJ1-1
D: .
V: TRBV12-3/TRBV12-4
CDR3: CASSLLRNTEAFF
DNA: TGTGCCAGCAGTCTTTTAAGAAACACTGAAGCTTTCTTT

size: .
J: TRBJ1-1
D: TRBD1
V: TRBV6-5
CDR3: CASSSDRGLEAFF
DNA: TGTGCCAGCAGTTCCGACAGGGGGCTGGAAGCTTTCTTT

size: .
J: TRBJ1-2
D: .
V: TRBV7-9
CDR3: CASSRALGGPGYTF
DNA: TGTGCCAGCAGCCGAGCCCTCGGAGGGCCGGGCTACACCTTC

size: .
J: TRBJ2-2
D: TRBD1
V: TRBV5-5
CDR3: CASSSYRGRYTGELFF
DNA: TGTGCCAGCAGCTCTTACAGGGGGCGGTACACCGGGGAGCTGTTTTTT

size: .
J: TRBJ2-1
D: .
V: TRBV28
CDR3: CASSFQTNEQFF
DNA: TGTGCCAGCAGTTTTCAGACCAATGAGCAGTTCTTC

size: .
J: TRBJ1-5
D: .
V: TRBV15
CDR3: CATSRDLEVYQPQHF
DNA: TGTGCCACCAGCAGAGATTTGGAGGTTTATCAGCCCCAGCATTTT

size: .
J: TRBJ1-3
D: .
V: TRBV25-1
CDR3: CASGTGFGNTIYF
DNA: TGTGCCAGCGGAACGGGATTTGGAAACACCATATATTTT

size: .
J: TRBJ1-2
D: .
V: TRBV4-3
CDR3: CASSQGVGHDVNGYTF
DNA: TGCGCCAGCAGCCAAGGTGTAGGGCATGACGTGAATGGCTACACCTTC

size: .
J: TRBJ1-1
D: .
V: TRBV19
CDR3: CASSLVGLNTEAFF
DNA: TGTGCCAGTAGCCTGGTTGGACTGAACACTGAAGCTTTCTTT

size: .
J: TRBJ2-3
D: .
V: TRBV12-5
CDR3: CASGLVVVGITQYF
DNA: TGTGCTAGTGGTTTGGTAGTGGTGGGAATTACGCAGTATTTT

size: .
J: TRBJ2-7
D: .
V: TRBV6-1
CDR3: CASSEDPGGGQSIYEQYF
DNA: TGTGCCAGCAGTGAAGACCCTGGAGGGGGACAGTCTATATACGAGCAGTACTTC

size: .
J: TRBJ1-5
D: TRBD1
V: TRBV6-5
CDR3: CASSPRTGGQPQHF
DNA: TGTGCCAGCAGTCCTAGGACAGGGGGTCAGCCCCAGCATTTT

size: .
J: TRBJ2-3
D: .
V: TRBV6-1
CDR3: CASSEAGVRTYTQYF
DNA: TGTGCCAGCAGTGAAGCGGGGGTAAGAACATATACGCAGTATTTT

size: .
J: TRBJ1-2
D: TRBD1
V: TRBV6-1
CDR3: CASSGRDRGRDYGYTF
DNA: TGTGCCAGCAGTGGCCGGGACAGGGGGCGCGACTATGGCTACACCTTC

size: .
J: TRBJ1-1
D: TRBD1
V: TRBV28
CDR3: CASSPSRTGNTEAFF
DNA: TGTGCCAGCAGTCCCTCCCGGACAGGGAACACTGAAGCTTTCTTT

size: .
J: TRBJ2-1
D: .
V: TRBV18
CDR3: CASSPPTLYNEQFF
DNA: TGTGCCAGCTCACCACCCACTTTGTACAATGAGCAGTTCTTC

size: .
J: TRBJ2-7
D: TRBD2
V: TRBV27
CDR3: CASSLYTGGPGEQYF
DNA: TGTGCCAGCAGTTTATATACGGGAGGGCCGGGTGAGCAGTACTTC

size: .
J: TRBJ2-1
D: TRBD2
V: TRBV5-1
CDR3: CASSFAGEGNEQFF
DNA: TGCGCCAGCAGCTTTGCGGGAGAGGGCAATGAGCAGTTCTTC

size: .
J: TRBJ2-7
D: TRBD2
V: TRBV29-1
CDR3: CSVDIAGGNEQYF
DNA: TGCAGCGTTGACATAGCGGGAGGGAACGAGCAGTACTTC

size: .
J: TRBJ1-2
D: .
V: TRBV28
CDR3: CASSRPPHYGYTF
DNA: TGTGCCAGCAGCCGCCCGCCCCACTATGGCTACACCTTC

size: .
J: TRBJ1-1
D: .
V: TRBV12-3/TRBV12-4
CDR3: CASSFTDSTAFF
DNA: TGTGCCAGCAGTTTCACGGACTCTACTGCTTTCTTT

size: .
J: TRBJ2-5
D: .
V: TRBV19
CDR3: CASSMVRETQYF
DNA: TGTGCCAGTAGTATGGTCCGAGAGACCCAGTACTTC